One and the same sample provided the 12 T cell receptor beta chains below, sequenced in a study of blood T cell repertoires in COVID-19. TCRdb keeps only in-frame clones here, not all; method: immunoSEQ multiplex PCR. The sample lists 110,000 to 150,000 clones, approximately 87% occurring once. The sample consisted of peripheral blood. Receptors were obtained from a human donor in a cohort sampled during active COVID-19.

The rearrangement uses TRBV12-3 or TRBV12-4 and TRBJ1-1; D remains ambiguous. Trimming took 5 bases from V and 11 from J, leaving 15 bases between them. The CDR3 contains 12 residues. CDR3 DNA: TGTGCCAGCAGTCCCGGGATGAGCAGGGCTTTCTTT. Translated, it gives CASSPGMSRAFF.

About this clone itself: Other DNA sequences within the sample encode an identical CDR3. The V call is TRBV7-2, the J call TRBJ2-3; 9 bases line up with TRBD1. Trimming at V came to 0 bases and at J to 4 bases, leaving 2 bases not matched to a gene. The germline V gene encodes CDR1 SGHTA and CDR2 FQGNSA. There are 15 residues in the CDR3. Here the CDR3 reads CASSLAGQGSDTQYF. The CDR3 coding sequence is TGTGCCAGCAGCTTAGCGGGACAGGGATCAGATACGCAGTATTTT.

V usage is TRBV9 and J usage is TRBJ2-7; D remains unclear. This CDR3 has 14 amino acids. Per the germline V gene, CDR1 is SGDLS and CDR2 is YYNGEE. V dropped 4 bases and J dropped 3 bases, with 14 bases sitting between them. The CDR3 coding sequence is TGTGCCAGCAGCAGAGGTTCCACGGTCTACGAGCAGTACTTC. Protein product: CASSRGSTVYEQYF.

The chain couples TRBV20-1 to TRBJ1-4; D gene unclear. Trimming removed 3 bases from V and 4 bases from J, with 12 bases in between. The germline gives CDR1 DFQATT, CDR2 SNEGSKA (reference sequence). The CDR3 totals 14 residues. The CDR3: CSASDGGFNEKLFF. The CDR3 region has the DNA TGCAGTGCTAGTGACGGAGGTTTTAATGAAAAACTGTTTTTT.

This chain connects TRBV7-9 to TRBJ1-1; no clear D gene. CDR1 is SEHNR and CDR2 is FQNEAQ in the germline V gene (reference sequence). Trimming left V 5 bases short and J 4 bases short, with 11 bases between. The CDR3 is 13 residues long. The CDR3 sequence: CASSAAGGTEAFF. The CDR3 nucleotides are TGTGCCAGCAGCGCGGCGGGTGGCACTGAAGCTTTCTTT.

The chain employs TRBV19 and TRBJ1-2, with no clear D. The CDR3 runs to 14 residues. Germline V gene data show CDR1 as LNHDA and CDR2 as SQIVND (reference sequence). V lost 4 bases and J 4 bases, leaving 13 bases between the germline ends. The CDR3 sequence is CASSTQGGPYGYTF. CDR3 DNA: TGTGCCAGTAGTACCCAAGGTGGGCCCTATGGCTACACCTTC.

As concerns this clone: Since a much larger clone is just one base distant, this may be a read error. V usage is TRBV7-2 and J usage is TRBJ2-2, with D possibly matching TRBD1 (6 bases). Germline assignment: CDR1 SGHTA and CDR2 FQGNSA. V shed 4 bases and J shed 1 base, with 7 bases lying between them. This CDR3 has 14 amino acids. The CDR3 DNA reads as TGTGCCAGCAGCTGGGGACAGAACACCGGGGAGCTGTTTTTT. Its protein product is CASSWGQNTGELFF.

The chain uses TRBV7-3 and TRBJ2-3, with D hard to call. Germline-derived CDR1 and CDR2 are SGHTA and FQGTGA. Trimming stripped 2 bases from V and 6 bases from J, with 12 bases between. This CDR3 contains 14 residues. The CDR3 here is CASSLSRVHDTQYF. CDR3 in DNA: TGTGCCAGCAGCTTATCCCGGGTGCACGATACGCAGTATTTT.

V is TRBV6-4 and J is TRBJ1-2; D perhaps matches TRBD1 (5 bases). This CDR3 region has 15 residues. CDR1 MRHNA and CDR2 SNTAGT come from the germline V gene. The V and J ends lost 5 bases and 6 bases respectively, with 19 bases between them. The CDR3: CASSPDSYLRNGYTF. The CDR3 nucleotides read TGTGCCAGCAGTCCCGACAGCTACCTTAGGAATGGCTACACCTTC.

This chain uses TRBV4-2 with TRBJ1-1, with 7 bases identical to TRBD1. Germline assignment: CDR1 LGHNA and CDR2 YNFKEQ. The junction had 9 bases not matched to a gene; V was cut back by 0 bases and J by 2 bases. The CDR3 consists of 17 residues. The CDR3 bases are TGTGCCAGCAGCCAAGACTCGAGACAGGGTCCCAACACTGAAGCTTTCTTT. Protein: CASSQDSRQGPNTEAFF.

There are a few counts of this clone. The gene calls are TRBV5-6 and TRBJ1-1; a possible D gene is TRBD1 (6 bases). Trimming took 0 bases from V and 10 from J, leaving 10 bases between them. There are 12 residues in the CDR3. Germline V lookup: CDR1 SGHDT, CDR2 YYEEEE. The CDR3 reads CASSLAIGGAFF. The CDR3 nucleotides read TGTGCCAGCAGCTTGGCCATAGGGGGAGCTTTCTTT.

This rearrangement joins TRBV19 to TRBJ2-2; 7 nucleotides agree with TRBD1. The germline V gene encodes CDR1 LNHDA and CDR2 SQIVND (reference sequence). V lost 5 bases, J lost 1 base, and 4 bases stayed unmatched. The CDR3 is 15 amino acids. The CDR3 nucleotides are TGTGCCAGTAGTCTTCCAGGGGGGAACACCGGGGAGCTGTTTTTT. It yields the protein CASSLPGGNTGELFF.